This T cell receptor beta chain was found in a study of cytomegalovirus exposure and HLA in healthy donors. Study-level points and caveats: Analysis was carried out at a later point, and it linked a missense DCLRE1C variant to TCR beta V- and J-gene trimming. Likely technical artifact: a cluster of highly shared sequence variants. An Asian-associated ancestry cluster reportedly showed fewer N-insertions than the approximately 660-donor mean in a later analysis.

As to this clone: Its antigen is unidentified.

13 Jbeta primers and 60 Vbeta primers were used for the PCR. In the authors' methods: About 12 million of tens of millions of unique TCR beta chains were shared, per a later count. Libraries were prepared by immunoSEQ multiplex PCR; TCRdb keeps only in-frame clonotypes and omits some of them. That table is the source of V, J and clone size, and D and trimming were worked out from the DNA. This table holds approximately 140,000 clones, about 85% found once. The V gene end was trimmed by 0 bases and the J gene end by 6 bases; junction bases not matched to a gene: 7. From germline, CDR1 is SGHTS and CDR2 YDEGEE. This CDR3 spans 15 amino acids.

Source material: PBMCs. The source of this sequence is a boy younger than 18 in good health and CMV-seronegative. The genes are TRBV5-8 and TRBJ1-2, with 8 bases aligning to TRBD1. The CDR3 nucleotides are TGTGCCAGCAGCTTGGGTGGACAGGGCGGCCATGGCTACACCTTC. This codes for CASSLGGQGGHGYTF.